One and the same sample provided the 17 T cell receptor beta chains below, sequenced in a study of cytomegalovirus exposure and HLA in healthy donors. The PCR employed 60 Vbeta primers together with 13 Jbeta primers. Sequencing used immunoSEQ multiplex PCR; TCRdb keeps in-frame clones, though not all of them. Of about 120,000 clones listed, less than 75% are singletons. Sequenced material: PBMCs. These receptors were taken from a woman in her thirties or forties in good health and CMV-seronegative.

This clone was counted a few times. The genes are TRBV5-6 and TRBJ2-1, with 11 bases identical to TRBD2. The V gene's germline CDR1 is SGHDT and CDR2 YYEEEE. The ends lost 4 bases at V and 4 bases at J; junction bases unmatched: 4. The CDR3 is 15 residues long. For the CDR3, the DNA is TGTGCCAGCAGCCAGGGACTAGCGGTTTACAATGAGCAGTTCTTC. This encodes CASSQGLAVYNEQFF.

The CDR3 sequence is CASSQSGLAGGNEQFF. CDR3 nucleotides: TGCGCCAGCAGTCAATCGGGACTAGCGGGGGGCAATGAGCAGTTCTTC. V and J are TRBV23-1 and TRBJ2-1; 15 bases are shared with TRBD2. TRBV23-1 is recorded as an ORF, its role being uncertain. Trimming cost V 0 bases and J 6 bases; bases outside gene matches: 0. The CDR3 is 16 residues long.

V gene TRBV4-1 combines with J gene TRBJ2-1; 13 nucleotides line up with TRBD2. With V trimmed by 4 bases and J by 5 bases, 2 bases remained unmatched. The CDR3 runs to 15 residues. Germline loops: CDR1 MGHRA, CDR2 YSYEKL. The CDR3 region has the DNA TGCGCCAGCAGCCCGGGACTAGCGGGAAACAATGAGCAGTTCTTC. Translation gives CASSPGLAGNNEQFF.

The gene calls are TRBV10-1 and TRBJ2-7; D is perhaps TRBD2 (5 bases). Looked up from germline, CDR1 is WNHNN and CDR2 is SYGVQD (reference sequence). Trimming removed 2 bases at V and 3 bases at J, with 11 bases between. This CDR3 contains 14 residues. The CDR3 DNA reads as TGCGCCAGCAGTGAGGGGAGTACCCGCTACGAGCAGTACTTC. It encodes CASSEGSTRYEQYF.

This clone was detected a few times. Other DNA sequences in this specimen translate into the identical CDR3. The gene calls are TRBV5-1 and TRBJ2-7; 11 bases map to TRBD1. The germline V gene encodes CDR1 SGHRS and CDR2 YFSETQ. J was trimmed by 2 bases and V by 3 bases; bases with no gene match: 1. This CDR3 has 14 residues. The CDR3 sequence: CASSSGQGAYEQYF. CDR3 DNA: TGCGCCAGCAGCTCGGGACAGGGGGCCTACGAGCAGTACTTC.

This clone was recorded only once. The chain combines TRBV4-1 with TRBJ2-3, with D tentatively TRBD2 (6 bases). Trimming took off 0 bases at V and 3 bases at J, with 16 bases between the two ends. The CDR3 extends over 17 amino acids. CDR1 is MGHRA and CDR2 is YSYEKL in the germline V gene. The CDR3 coding sequence is TGCGCCAGCAGCCAAGATGCGGTTCTGCTAGCGACAGATACGCAGTATTTT. This gives the protein CASSQDAVLLATDTQYF.

The chain couples TRBV28 to TRBJ1-1; D gene ambiguous. V was cut by 2 bases and J by 1 base, with 8 bases left in between. Germline CDR1 reads MDHEN; CDR2 reads SYDVKM. The CDR3 is made up of 14 amino acids. This CDR3 reads CASSLGRRNTEAFF. The CDR3 DNA follows: TGTGCCAGCAGTTTAGGGAGGAGGAACACTGAAGCTTTCTTT.

The chain carries TRBV9 and TRBJ2-2; 9 bases align to TRBD2. With 0 bases clipped from V and 6 bases from J, the junction kept 6 bases outside the gene matches. Germline V gene sequence: CDR1 SGDLS, CDR2 YYNGEE. This CDR3 comprises 16 residues. This CDR3 reads CASSVGGGGYAGELFF. As DNA, the CDR3 is TGTGCCAGCAGCGTAGGCGGGGGGGGATACGCCGGGGAGCTGTTTTTT.

V usage is TRBV5-4 and J usage is TRBJ1-1; 7 bases are a match to TRBD1. With V trimmed by 2 bases and J by 5 bases, 12 bases remained unmatched. CDR3 length equals 16 residues. The germline gives CDR1 SGHNT, CDR2 YYREEE (reference sequence). The CDR3 DNA is TGTGCCAGCAGCTTAGGAAGGTCAGGGGGTAGTACTGAAGCTTTCTTT. It is translated as CASSLGRSGGSTEAFF. The full variable domain, rest sourced from reference TRBV5-4 and TRBJ1-1, is ETGVTQSPTHLIKTRGQQVTLRCSSQSGHNTVSWYQQALGQGPQFIFQYYREEENGRGNFPPRFSGLQFPNYSSELNVNALELDDSALYLCASSLGRSGGSTEAFFGQGTRLTVV.

The rearrangement joins TRBV18 to TRBJ2-5; 13 positions match TRBD2. The J call may be in error: the DNA end matches TRBJ2-7 better. Per germline, CDR1 KGHSH and CDR2 LQKENI. This CDR3 is 15 amino acids long. The CDR3 reads CASRRGTSGTYEQYF. As DNA, the CDR3 is TGTGCCAGCAGACGTGGGACTAGCGGGACCTACGAGCAGTACTTC.

This chain connects TRBV7-2 to TRBJ1-1; D is perhaps TRBD1 (6 bases). This CDR3 has 14 amino acids. The germline V and J ends were trimmed by 5 bases and 1 base, with 11 bases remaining between them. The germline V gene encodes CDR1 SGHTA and CDR2 FQGNSA. The DNA of the CDR3 is TGTGCCAGCAGCCCTCAGACAGGGAACACTGAAGCTTTCTTT. As protein: CASSPQTGNTEAFF.

This clone was counted a few times. This chain uses TRBV11-2 with TRBJ1-4, with D unresolved. Germline CDR1 SGHAT, CDR2 FQNNGV. The CDR3 consists of 14 residues. V lost 3 bases and J lost 2, with 7 bases in between. The CDR3 loop is CASSFELTNEKLFF. For the CDR3, the DNA is TGTGCCAGCAGCTTTGAGTTGACTAATGAAAAACTGTTTTTT.

The CDR3 protein is CASSLTGGKGYTF. Written as DNA, the CDR3 is TGTGCCAGCAGCTTGACAGGGGGCAAGGGCTACACCTTC. The rearrangement joins TRBV5-4 to TRBJ1-2; 9 bases are shared with TRBD1. Per the germline V gene, CDR1 is SGHNT and CDR2 is YYREEE (reference sequence). V shed 1 base, J shed 8 bases, and the junction held 3 bases outside the gene matches. This CDR3 is built from 13 residues.

This chain joins TRBV6-1 and TRBJ1-1; perhaps TRBD1 as D (5 bases). Germline V CDR1 and CDR2: MNHNS, SASEGT. This CDR3 has 15 residues. V lost 6 bases, J lost 4 bases, and 18 bases lay in between. The CDR3 DNA sequence: TGTGCCAGCAGACCCGCAGTAGGGGCGCGCACTGAAGCTTTCTTT. It translates to CASRPAVGARTEAFF.

The J gene is TRBJ1-4, the V gene TRBV5-4; D is possibly TRBD1 (6 bases). The CDR3 is made up of 15 amino acids. The V and J ends lost 0 bases and 12 bases respectively, with 18 bases between them. Germline CDR1 reads SGHNT; CDR2 reads YYREEE (reference sequence). CDR3 amino acids: CASSLGGQGSGELFF. The CDR3 nucleotides read TGTGCCAGCAGCTTGGGGGGGCAGGGGAGCGGAGAACTGTTTTTT.

This clone was observed many times. This chain links TRBV5-6 with TRBJ2-7; a weak D match, TRBD2 (5 bases). This CDR3 is 14 amino acids long. Germline V gene data show CDR1 as SGHDT and CDR2 as YYEEEE. V lost 3 bases and J lost 6, with 16 bases in between. The CDR3, as DNA: TGTGCCAGCAGCTGGGGAGAGACACGGGGCGAGCAGTACTTC. Amino acids: CASSWGETRGEQYF.

Only a few counts were recorded for this clone. V is TRBV7-9 and J is TRBJ2-3; 10 bases fit TRBD1. This CDR3 region has 16 residues. CDR1 SEHNR and CDR2 FQNEAQ come from the germline V gene (reference sequence). V lost 3 bases to trimming and J lost 7 bases; unmatched junction nucleotides: 10. The chain's CDR3 is CASSLGDRGHHNTQYF. The CDR3 bases are TGTGCCAGCAGCTTGGGGGACAGGGGCCACCACAATACGCAGTATTTT.